The source of this TCR beta chain is a study of T cells in Graves' hyperthyroidism and ophthalmopathy. The PBMCs were sourced from fresh peripheral blood (around 9.9 ml). The CDR3 covers 13 residues. Per the germline V gene, CDR1 is KGHSH and CDR2 is LQKENI. V gave up 3 bases and J gave up 4 bases, with 7 bases separating them. Researchers took RNA transcripts and amplified the TCR beta CDR3 regions from them. The primer set for the first-round RT-PCR of the TCR CDR3 was HTBI. One entry per CDR3 protein results from TCRdb running MiXCR on the multiplex PCR reads. The sample yields about 600,000 distinct CDR3 sequences, 14% seen once.

The sample consisted of blood. The chain is built from TRBV18 and TRBJ2-1; D might be TRBD1 (5 bases). This sequence originates from a young woman with Graves' ophthalmopathy. In nucleotides, the CDR3 is TGTGCCAGCTCACCGGACACTTACAATGAGCAGTTCTTC. Translation gives CASSPDTYNEQFF.